This TCR beta chain appears in the sequencing data of a study of cytomegalovirus exposure and HLA in healthy donors. As for the study in general: Unique TCRs numbering roughly 85 million, obtained from HLA-typed donors, made up an early data release.

This clone was found a few times. Its antigen is not known. Amplification used 60 Vbeta primers and 13 Jbeta primers. Generated by immunoSEQ multiplex PCR, the TCRdb table keeps only in-frame clones and is missing some. Of over 100,000 clones detected, roughly two thirds appear once; the ten largest clones hold 2.2%. Overall study findings and caveats: In vitro data verified three CMV-associated chains as specific for CMV antigens. Earlier results showed most TCR beta V segments being productive about 87% or about 30% of the time. The authors reported that TCR beta sequences could predict HLA-A and HLA-B alleles. These predictions were accurate for most subjects in the first cohort.

Sequenced input: PBMCs. This TCR was sampled from a woman aged 30 to 39 in good health and CMV-seronegative.

The CDR3 DNA is TGTGCCAGCAGCCGTATAAATCAGCCCCAGCATTTT. Translation gives CASSRINQPQHF. The genes are TRBV5-6 and TRBJ1-5; D is undetermined. The V gene lost 4 bases and the J gene lost 4 bases, with 6 bases spanning the gap. The CDR3 contains 12 residues. Per germline, CDR1 SGHDT and CDR2 YYEEEE.